A selection of T cell receptor beta chains follows, all from one sample in a study of response to subunit inactivated influenza vaccine. TCRdb re-called the RT-PCR reads through MiXCR, storing one row per CDR3 protein. The sample lists roughly 700,000 distinct CDR3 sequences, approximately 15% occurring once. The material sequenced was PBMCs from blood, taken less than 15 days before vaccination. The source of these receptors is a man aged 50-59 years who received an inactivated influenza vaccine. The CDR3 runs from the conserved cysteine through the conserved F or W. Each record gives: J gene, CDR3 length, V gene, CDR3 protein.

j_call: TRBJ2-3; cdr3_length: 16; v_call: TRBV18; cdr3_aa: CASSRETSSSTDTQYF
j_call: TRBJ2-2; cdr3_length: 15; v_call: TRBV10-3; cdr3_aa: CAISRDRGQPGELFF
j_call: TRBJ2-2; cdr3_length: 18; v_call: TRBV4-2; cdr3_aa: CASSQESKRKRNTGELFF
j_call: TRBJ1-1; cdr3_length: 13; v_call: TRBV14; cdr3_aa: CASSRGGFTEAFF
j_call: TRBJ2-2; cdr3_length: 15; v_call: TRBV2; cdr3_aa: CASSSLAENTGELFF
j_call: TRBJ2-7; cdr3_length: 15; v_call: TRBV11-2; cdr3_aa: CASSLDLIGINEQYF
j_call: TRBJ2-2; cdr3_length: 14; v_call: TRBV20-1; cdr3_aa: CSAEELRGTGELFF
j_call: TRBJ2-1; cdr3_length: 15; v_call: TRBV5-5; cdr3_aa: CASSLAGDRYNEQFF
j_call: TRBJ2-7; cdr3_length: 16; v_call: TRBV29-1; cdr3_aa: CSVVMAGGTGTYEQYF
j_call: TRBJ2-3; cdr3_length: 14; v_call: TRBV20-1; cdr3_aa: CSKRGGGAVDTQYF
j_call: TRBJ2-7; cdr3_length: 16; v_call: TRBV15; cdr3_aa: CATSRDPVGSSYEQYF
j_call: TRBJ2-3; cdr3_length: 15; v_call: TRBV15; cdr3_aa: CATSGGSGGTDTQYF
j_call: TRBJ2-7; cdr3_length: 15; v_call: TRBV6-2/TRBV6-3; cdr3_aa: CASSYLGTASYEQYF
j_call: TRBJ2-2; cdr3_length: 16; v_call: TRBV28; cdr3_aa: CASSPDMGLAAGELFF
j_call: TRBJ2-2; cdr3_length: 14; v_call: TRBV5-6; cdr3_aa: CASSTGTVTGELFF
j_call: TRBJ2-5; cdr3_length: 15; v_call: TRBV6-2/TRBV6-3; cdr3_aa: CASSYQLAIGETQYF
j_call: TRBJ1-5; cdr3_length: 15; v_call: TRBV6-1; cdr3_aa: CASSLTGARNQPQHF
j_call: TRBJ2-7; cdr3_length: 13; v_call: TRBV20-1; cdr3_aa: CSARPYSDYEQYF
j_call: TRBJ2-4; cdr3_length: 17; v_call: TRBV7-2; cdr3_aa: CASSHQIGGLAKNIQYF
j_call: TRBJ1-1; cdr3_length: 15; v_call: TRBV27; cdr3_aa: CASSATWNVNTEAFF
j_call: TRBJ1-2; cdr3_length: 13; v_call: TRBV27; cdr3_aa: CASSDRGGYGYTF
j_call: TRBJ2-5; cdr3_length: 15; v_call: TRBV20-1; cdr3_aa: CSASATGQVQETQYF
j_call: TRBJ1-6; cdr3_length: 15; v_call: TRBV11-2; cdr3_aa: CASSALTGYNSPLHF
j_call: TRBJ2-1; cdr3_length: 15; v_call: TRBV9; cdr3_aa: CASSAGFTEYNEQFF
j_call: TRBJ2-1; cdr3_length: 16; v_call: TRBV6-1; cdr3_aa: CARNGGLQGCYNEQFF
j_call: TRBJ1-2; cdr3_length: 13; v_call: TRBV2; cdr3_aa: CASSTTGTMGYTF
j_call: TRBJ1-2; cdr3_length: 14; v_call: TRBV5-1; cdr3_aa: CASSLDRGHGGYTF
j_call: TRBJ2-5; cdr3_length: 16; v_call: TRBV5-1; cdr3_aa: CASSLAPRSGKETQYF
j_call: TRBJ2-7; cdr3_length: 15; v_call: TRBV6-1; cdr3_aa: CASSRRLGSSYEQYF
j_call: TRBJ1-1; cdr3_length: 14; v_call: TRBV4-2; cdr3_aa: CASSQGDKNTEAFF
j_call: TRBJ1-1; cdr3_length: 16; v_call: TRBV20-1; cdr3_aa: CSARGQEKTLNTEAFF
j_call: TRBJ1-6; cdr3_length: 14; v_call: TRBV12-3/TRBV12-4; cdr3_aa: CASSPQGANSPLHF